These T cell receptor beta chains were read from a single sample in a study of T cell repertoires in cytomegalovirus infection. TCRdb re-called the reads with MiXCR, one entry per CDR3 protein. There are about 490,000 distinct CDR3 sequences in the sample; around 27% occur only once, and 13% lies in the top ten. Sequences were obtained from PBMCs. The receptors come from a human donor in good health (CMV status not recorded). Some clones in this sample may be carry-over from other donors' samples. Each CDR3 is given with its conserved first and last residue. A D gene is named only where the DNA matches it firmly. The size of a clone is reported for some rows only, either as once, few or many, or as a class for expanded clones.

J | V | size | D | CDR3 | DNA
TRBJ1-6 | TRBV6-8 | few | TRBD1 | CASSSHRGRNSPLHF | TGTGCCAGCAGCTCCCACAGGGGCCGGAATTCACCCCTCCACTTT
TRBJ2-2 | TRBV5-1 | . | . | CASKDNGSGGELFF | TGCGCCAGCAAAGACAATGGGAGCGGCGGGGAGCTGTTTTTT
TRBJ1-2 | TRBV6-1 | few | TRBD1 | CASRTSGTGWLTF | TGTGCCAGCAGGACTTCCGGGACAGGGTGGCTCACCTTC
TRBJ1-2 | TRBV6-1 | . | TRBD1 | CASSEDRVYGYTF | TGTGCCAGCAGTGAGGACAGGGTTTATGGCTACACCTTC
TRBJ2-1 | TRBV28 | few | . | CASSIGGNEQFF | TGTGCCAGCAGCATAGGGGGCAATGAGCAGTTCTTC
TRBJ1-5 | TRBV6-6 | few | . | CASSYSVRHIDQPQHF | TGTGCCAGCAGTTACTCAGTTCGACACATCGATCAGCCCCAGCATTTT
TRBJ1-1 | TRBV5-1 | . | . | CASSLTGRDTEAFF | TGCGCCAGCAGCTTGACAGGGCGCGACACTGAAGCTTTCTTT
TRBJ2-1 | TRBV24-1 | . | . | CATSGVRYNEQFF | TGTGCCACCAGTGGTGTCAGATACAATGAGCAGTTCTTC
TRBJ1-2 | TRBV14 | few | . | CASSQVASNKGQGFYGYTF | TGTGCCAGCAGCCAAGTGGCTTCAAACAAAGGGCAGGGATTCTATGGCTACACCTTC
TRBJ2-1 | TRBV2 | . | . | CASFQGRGEQFF | TGTGCCAGCTTCCAGGGACGAGGTGAGCAGTTCTTC
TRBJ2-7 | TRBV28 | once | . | CASSYPTAYEQYF | TGTGCCAGCAGTTACCCGACTGCCTACGAGCAGTACTTC
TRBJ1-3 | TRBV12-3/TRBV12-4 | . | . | CASTLGVGNTIYF | TGTGCCAGCACCCTCGGGGTTGGAAACACCATATATTTT
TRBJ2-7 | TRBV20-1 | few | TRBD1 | CSALRDRDSYEQYF | TGCAGTGCTCTTCGGGACAGGGACTCCTACGAGCAGTACTTC
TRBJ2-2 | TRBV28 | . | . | CASVGPPTGELFF | TGTGCCAGCGTCGGGCCCCCGACCGGGGAGCTGTTTTTT
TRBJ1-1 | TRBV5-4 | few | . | CASSWWGPSGPEAFF | TGTGCCAGCAGTTGGTGGGGACCTTCGGGCCCTGAAGCTTTCTTT
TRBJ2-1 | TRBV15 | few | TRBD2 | CATSRVAGGPNEQFF | TGTGCCACCAGCAGAGTAGCGGGAGGGCCTAATGAGCAGTTCTTC
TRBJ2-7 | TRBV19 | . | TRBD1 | CASSMGQGAYEQYF | TGTGCCAGTAGTATGGGACAGGGGGCCTACGAGCAGTACTTC
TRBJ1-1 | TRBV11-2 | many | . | CASSRRGGAEAFF | TGTGCCAGCAGCCGAAGGGGGGGGGCTGAAGCTTTCTTT
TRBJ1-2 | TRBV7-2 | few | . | CASSSPSFNYGYTF | TGTGCCAGCAGCTCGCCCTCATTTAACTATGGCTACACCTTC
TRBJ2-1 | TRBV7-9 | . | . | CASSLRQDGNEQFF | TGTGCCAGCAGCCTGAGACAGGACGGGAATGAGCAGTTCTTC
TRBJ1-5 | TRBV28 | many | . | CASSFSLSGVQPQHF | TGTGCCAGCAGTTTTTCACTTTCGGGGGTTCAGCCCCAGCATTTT
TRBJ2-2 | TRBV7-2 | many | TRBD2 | CASSLATPGASGSGGELFF | TGTGCCAGCAGCTTAGCGACCCCGGGGGCTAGCGGGAGTGGCGGGGAGCTGTTTTTT
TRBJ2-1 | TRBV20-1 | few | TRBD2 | CSARPGTSGRNEQFF | TGCAGTGCTCGACCCGGGACTAGCGGGAGGAATGAGCAGTTCTTC
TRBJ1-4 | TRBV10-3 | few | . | CAISDPEKEGEKLFF | TGTGCCATCAGTGATCCGGAAAAAGAAGGTGAAAAACTGTTTTTT
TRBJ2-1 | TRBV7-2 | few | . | CASRRGTNEQFF | TGTGCCAGTCGTCGGGGTACCAATGAGCAGTTCTTC
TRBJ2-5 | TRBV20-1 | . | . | CSARDVWQDRRYQETQYF | TGCAGTGCTAGAGATGTTTGGCAGGACAGAAGGTACCAAGAGACCCAGTACTTC
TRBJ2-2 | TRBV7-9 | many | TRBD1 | CASSLAGTGENTGELFF | TGTGCCAGCAGCTTAGCCGGGACAGGGGAGAACACCGGGGAGCTGTTTTTT
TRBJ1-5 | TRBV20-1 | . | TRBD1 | CSARTGSNQPQHF | TGCAGTGCTAGGACAGGGAGCAATCAGCCCCAGCATTTT
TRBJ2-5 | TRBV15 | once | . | CATSRDSTESYVGIETQYF | TGTGCCACCAGCAGAGATTCGACAGAGTCCTACGTAGGCATAGAGACCCAGTACTTC
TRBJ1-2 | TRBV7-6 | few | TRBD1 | CASTPDRVKDGYTF | TGTGCCAGCACCCCTGACAGGGTGAAGGATGGCTACACCTTC
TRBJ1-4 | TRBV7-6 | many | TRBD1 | CASSGQQGIYEKLFF | TGTGCCAGCAGCGGCCAACAGGGGATCTATGAAAAACTGTTTTTT